This TCR beta chain was documented in a study of blood T cells in healthy people across ages (dated by TCRdb to 2014 to 2015). At the level of the whole study: Template switching captured roughly one uniquely barcoded TCR beta cDNA molecule per two T cells in model experiments. For two donors (one aged 18 to 29 and one aged 80 or older), the study analyzed two additional independent replicas of 1 million unique cDNA reads from the same blood draw. The study measured age-related changes in TCR beta repertoire diversity using deep sequencing normalized with unique cDNA molecular identifiers. The donors were split into four age groups: young (average around 15 years), middle-aged (39), aged (more than 55) and long-lived (roughly 86).

The donors were a few dozen Caucasian individuals from Russia, aged roughly 6 to 100 years, who were systemically healthy. Roughly 10 milliliters of peripheral blood were drawn from each donor into EDTA-treated Vacutainer tubes. PBMCs were isolated by Ficoll-Paque density-gradient centrifugation, with at least 7 million obtained per sample. Trizol reagent was used to extract total RNA from PBMCs, with at least 5 micrograms per sample. Naive CD45RAhigh/CD27high T cell percentages were measured by flow cytometry on a PBMC aliquot from every donor. The library was produced with 5' RACE. TCRdb lists the instrument as Illumina HiSeq 2500. A second PCR of roughly 7 to 11 cycles was performed with a sample-barcoded 5' primer and a J-beta primer mix. Each TCR beta cDNA molecule received a unique molecular identifier from a template-switch 5' adaptor carrying 12 random nucleotides. At least 2.5 million CDR3-containing paired-end reads were obtained from each sample. First-strand cDNA synthesis was performed from all RNA using the Mint cDNA synthesis kit, with priming by a TRBC-specific oligonucleotide. All cDNA was treated with uracil-DNA glycosylase and then went through a first 18-cycle PCR with the universal primers M1SS and BC2_uni_R. The authors' pipeline ran thus. For normalization, 1 million high-quality reads were randomly selected from each sample, with every read carrying a distinct molecular identifier. Reads sharing molecular identifiers were discarded rather than binned into consensus sequences. MiTCR, set to a Q25 quality threshold and the strictest error-elimination algorithm, was used for CDR3 identification, clonotype clustering and error correction. A nonparametric unseen species model with Euler transformation was used to estimate lower-bound total TCR beta diversity. TCRdb's own reprocessing of the public reads used fastp at Q25 and MiXCR and kept productive beta chains. Each CDR3 protein gets just one entry, which takes the most common genes and DNA from the rows behind it. The V and J calls reflect TCRdb's pipeline rather than the authors' work. The sample data list about 500,000 distinct CDR3 sequences, and 24% of these were observed just once. Approximately 10% of the sample rests with the top ten.

Details on this clonotype: The antigen it binds to is not known. The input lacks base qualities; no much larger clone sits a single base away.

Results the study describes overall, beyond this receptor: Because donor CMV infection status was unknown, age-related changes in expanded clonotypes were potentially confounded. Compared with the aged group, the long-lived group had more naive CD4+ T cells, fewer expanded clones and increased TCR diversity, suggesting age selection. As age increased, observed TCR beta diversity per million T cells dropped in a roughly linear way, and a significant reduction was already evident by age 40. Estimates of total diversity based on one million sequenced T cells were regarded as lower bounds and as underestimates. There was a strong correlation between observed TCR beta diversity and the percentage of naive T cells measured by flow cytometry. Because profiling used bulk unsorted PBMCs, naive and antigen-experienced compartments could not be compared conclusively.

CDR1 is given as SQVTM and CDR2 as ANQGSEA, both from the germline V gene. Germline trimming amounts to 2 bases on V and 7 bases on J, with 4 as the count of junction bases outside the gene matches. The CDR3 contains 12 residues, cysteine and phenylalanine counted. Here the CDR3 DNA is all that survives: 36 bases in frame from base 1. The same sample was also studied in work on T cells of mothers and their children. From that second study: Donors were nine systemically healthy Caucasian individuals: three mothers and their six children. cDNA synthesis used all of the extracted RNA, with approximately 1.4 ug of RNA in each 15 ul reaction. In the second PCR, sample barcodes and 2-4 random nucleotides were introduced via the M1S primer. Over 9 million TCR beta CDR3 reads were obtained for each mother, and 2.7 million or so reads were obtained for each child. In both related and unrelated pairs, thymic selection shapes the output of TCR recombination in a similar way, with inherited differences having only a minor effect. Normalized repertoire overlap in related mother-child pairs was always slightly higher than in unrelated mother-child pairs, but the difference was never significant. No persistent microchimeric T cell clones were detected, at a sensitivity of around 100 clones per million clonotypes. Deep NGS was used in the study to compare the TCR beta repertoires of mothers and children and to look for features that separate related mother-child pairs from unrelated individuals. Mothers averaged approximately 41 +/- 4 years of age and children averaged about 10 +/- 4 years. After adapters were ligated using NEBNext reagents, the libraries underwent 100+100 nt paired-end sequencing on an Illumina HiSeq 2000. To avoid cross-contamination, the mother libraries and the child libraries were prepared a month apart and sequenced in separate runs. Between 500,000 and 2,000,000 distinct TCR beta clonotypes were identified per donor. Naive TCR beta clonotypes were estimated from low-frequency clonotypes matched to each donor's FACS-determined naive share, without sorting.

The sequencing sample was made of blood. This chain joins TRBV29-1 to TRBJ1-2; 7 bases in between match TRBD1. The TCR sequence derives from a boy between 10 and 17 years old in good health. CDR3 region: CSVESGGAGYTF. The nucleotide sequence is TGCAGCGTTGAATCAGGGGGGGCTGGCTACACCTTC.